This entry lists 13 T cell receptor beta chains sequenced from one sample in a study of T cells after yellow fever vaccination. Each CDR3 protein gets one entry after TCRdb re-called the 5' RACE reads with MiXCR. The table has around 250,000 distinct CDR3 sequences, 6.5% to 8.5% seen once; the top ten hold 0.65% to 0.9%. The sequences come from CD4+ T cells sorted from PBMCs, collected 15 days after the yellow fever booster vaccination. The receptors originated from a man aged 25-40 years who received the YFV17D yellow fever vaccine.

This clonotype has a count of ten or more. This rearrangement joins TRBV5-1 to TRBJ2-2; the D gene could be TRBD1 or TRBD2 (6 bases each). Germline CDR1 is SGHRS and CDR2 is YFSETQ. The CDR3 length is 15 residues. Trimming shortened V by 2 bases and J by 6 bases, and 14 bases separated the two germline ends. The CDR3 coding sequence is TGCGCCAGCAGCTTATTCAGGGGAGGCGCCGGGGAGCTGTTTTTT. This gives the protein CASSLFRGGAGELFF. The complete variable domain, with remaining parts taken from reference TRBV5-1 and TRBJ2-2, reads KAGVTQTPRYLIKTRGQQVTLSCSPISGHRSVSWYQQTPGQGLQFLFEYFSETQRNKGNFPGRFSGRQFSNSRSEMNVSTLELGDSALYLCASSLFRGGAGELFFGEGSRLTVL.

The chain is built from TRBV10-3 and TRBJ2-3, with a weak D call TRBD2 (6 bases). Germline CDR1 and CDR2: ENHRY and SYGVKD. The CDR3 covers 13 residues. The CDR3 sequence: CAIGRGSTDTQYF. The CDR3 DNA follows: TGTGCTATCGGGCGGGGTAGCACAGATACGCAGTATTTT.

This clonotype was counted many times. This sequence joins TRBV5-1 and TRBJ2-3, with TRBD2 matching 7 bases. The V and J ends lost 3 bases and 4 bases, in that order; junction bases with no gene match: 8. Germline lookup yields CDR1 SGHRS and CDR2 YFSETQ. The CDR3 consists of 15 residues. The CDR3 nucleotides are TGCGCCAGCAGCTACCTTGCGGGAGCACCAGATACGCAGTATTTT. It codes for CASSYLAGAPDTQYF. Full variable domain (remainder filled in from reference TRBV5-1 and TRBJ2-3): KAGVTQTPRYLIKTRGQQVTLSCSPISGHRSVSWYQQTPGQGLQFLFEYFSETQRNKGNFPGRFSGRQFSNSRSEMNVSTLELGDSALYLCASSYLAGAPDTQYFGPGTRLTVL.

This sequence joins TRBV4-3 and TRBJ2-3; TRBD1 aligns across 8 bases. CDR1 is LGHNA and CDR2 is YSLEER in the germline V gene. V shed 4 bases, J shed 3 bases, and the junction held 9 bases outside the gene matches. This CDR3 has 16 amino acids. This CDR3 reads CASSLRTGFGTDTQYF. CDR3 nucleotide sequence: TGCGCCAGCAGCCTCAGGACAGGGTTTGGTACAGATACGCAGTATTTT.

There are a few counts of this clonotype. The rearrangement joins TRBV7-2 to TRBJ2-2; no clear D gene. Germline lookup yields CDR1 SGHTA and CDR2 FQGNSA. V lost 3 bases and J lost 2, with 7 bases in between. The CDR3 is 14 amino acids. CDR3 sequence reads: CASSFGTNTGELFF. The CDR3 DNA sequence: TGTGCCAGCAGCTTCGGAACTAACACCGGGGAGCTGTTTTTT.

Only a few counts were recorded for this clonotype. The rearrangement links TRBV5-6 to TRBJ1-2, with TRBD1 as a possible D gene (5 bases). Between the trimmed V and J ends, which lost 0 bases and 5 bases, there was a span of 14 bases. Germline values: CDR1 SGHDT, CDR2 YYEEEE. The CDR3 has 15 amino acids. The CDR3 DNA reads TGTGCCAGCAGCTTGGAGGCAGGGAGTCTGTATGGCTACACCTTC. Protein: CASSLEAGSLYGYTF.

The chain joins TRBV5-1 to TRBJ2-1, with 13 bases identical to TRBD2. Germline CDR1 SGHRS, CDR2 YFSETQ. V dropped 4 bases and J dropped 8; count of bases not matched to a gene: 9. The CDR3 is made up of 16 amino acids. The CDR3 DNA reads TGCGCCAGCAGCCCAGGACTAGCGGGAGTTAACTATGAGCAGTTCTTC. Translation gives CASSPGLAGVNYEQFF.

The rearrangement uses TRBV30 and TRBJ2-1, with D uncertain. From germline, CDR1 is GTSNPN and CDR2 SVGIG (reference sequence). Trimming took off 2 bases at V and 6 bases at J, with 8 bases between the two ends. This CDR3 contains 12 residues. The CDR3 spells CAWSRWINEQFF. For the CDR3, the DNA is TGTGCCTGGAGTCGCTGGATCAATGAGCAGTTCTTC.

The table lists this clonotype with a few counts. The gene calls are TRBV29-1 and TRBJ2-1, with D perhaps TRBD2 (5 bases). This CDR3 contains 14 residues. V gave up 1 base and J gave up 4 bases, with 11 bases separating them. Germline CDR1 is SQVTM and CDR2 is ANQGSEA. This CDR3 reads CSVEASLGYNEQFF. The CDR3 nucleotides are TGCAGCGTTGAAGCTAGCTTAGGTTACAATGAGCAGTTCTTC.

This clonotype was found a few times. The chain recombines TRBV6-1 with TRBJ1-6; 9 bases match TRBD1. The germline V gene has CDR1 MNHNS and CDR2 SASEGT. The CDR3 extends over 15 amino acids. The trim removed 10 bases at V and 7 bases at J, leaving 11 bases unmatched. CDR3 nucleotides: TGTGCCACCGCCGGCCCCGGGACAGGGAATTCACCCCTCCACTTT. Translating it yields CATAGPGTGNSPLHF.

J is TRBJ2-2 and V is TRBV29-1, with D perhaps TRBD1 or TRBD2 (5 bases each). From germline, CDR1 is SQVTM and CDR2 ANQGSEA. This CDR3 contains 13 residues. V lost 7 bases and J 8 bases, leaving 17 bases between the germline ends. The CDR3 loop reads CSAITRGCGELFF. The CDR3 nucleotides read TGCAGCGCCATCACGAGGGGCTGTGGGGAGCTGTTTTTT.

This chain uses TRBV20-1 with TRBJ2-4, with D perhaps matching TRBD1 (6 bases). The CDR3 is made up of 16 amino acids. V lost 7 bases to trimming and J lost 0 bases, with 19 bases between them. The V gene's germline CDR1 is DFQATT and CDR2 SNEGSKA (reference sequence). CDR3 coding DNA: TGCAGTGGAGGACAGTTACATTCTCTAGCCAAAAACATTCAGTACTTC. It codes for CSGGQLHSLAKNIQYF.

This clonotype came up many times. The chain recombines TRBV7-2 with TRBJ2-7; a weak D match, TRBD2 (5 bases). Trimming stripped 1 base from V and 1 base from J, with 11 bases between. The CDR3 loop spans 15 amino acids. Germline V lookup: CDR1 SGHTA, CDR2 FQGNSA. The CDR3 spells CASSLGPAVSYEQYF. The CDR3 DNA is TGTGCCAGCAGCTTAGGTCCAGCGGTGTCCTACGAGCAGTACTTC.